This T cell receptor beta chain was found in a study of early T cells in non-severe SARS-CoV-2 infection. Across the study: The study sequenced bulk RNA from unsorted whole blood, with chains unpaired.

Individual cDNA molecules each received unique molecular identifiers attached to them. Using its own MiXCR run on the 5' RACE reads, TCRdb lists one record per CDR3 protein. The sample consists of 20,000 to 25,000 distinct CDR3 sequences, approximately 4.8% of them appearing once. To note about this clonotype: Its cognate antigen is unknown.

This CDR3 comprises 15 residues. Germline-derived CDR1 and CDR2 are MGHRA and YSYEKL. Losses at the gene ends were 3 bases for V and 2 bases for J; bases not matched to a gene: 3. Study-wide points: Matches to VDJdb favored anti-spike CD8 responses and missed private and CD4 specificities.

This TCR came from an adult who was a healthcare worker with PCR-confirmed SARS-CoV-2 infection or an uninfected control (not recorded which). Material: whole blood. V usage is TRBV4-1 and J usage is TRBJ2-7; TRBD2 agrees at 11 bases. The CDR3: CASSQGTSGTYEQYF. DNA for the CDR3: TGCGCCAGCAGCCAGGGGACTAGCGGTACCTACGAGCAGTACTTC.